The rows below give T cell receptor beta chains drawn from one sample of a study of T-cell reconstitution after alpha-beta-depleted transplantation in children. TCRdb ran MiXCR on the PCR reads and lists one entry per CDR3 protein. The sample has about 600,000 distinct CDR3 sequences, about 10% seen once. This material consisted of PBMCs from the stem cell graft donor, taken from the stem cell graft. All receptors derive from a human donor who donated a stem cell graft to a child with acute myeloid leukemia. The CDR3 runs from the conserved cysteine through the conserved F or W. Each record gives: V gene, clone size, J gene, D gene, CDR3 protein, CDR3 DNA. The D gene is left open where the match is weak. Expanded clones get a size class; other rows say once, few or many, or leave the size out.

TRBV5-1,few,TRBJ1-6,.,CASSAVSGAGNSPLHF,TGCGCCAGCAGCGCGGTGTCGGGGGCGGGCAATTCACCCCTCCACTTT
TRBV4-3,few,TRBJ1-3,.,CASSPRGGGRSGNTIYF,TGCGCCAGCAGCCCCCGGGGCGGGGGAAGGTCTGGAAACACCATATATTTT
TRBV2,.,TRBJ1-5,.,CASIDRDSQPQHF,TGTGCCAGCATAGACAGAGACAGTCAGCCCCAGCATTTT
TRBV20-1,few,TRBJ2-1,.,CSSTSGGSSYNEQFF,TGCAGTTCAACATCCGGGGGAAGCTCCTACAATGAGCAGTTCTTC
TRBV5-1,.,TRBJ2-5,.,CASGLQGTQETQYF,TGCGCCAGCGGGTTACAGGGAACACAGGAGACCCAGTACTTC
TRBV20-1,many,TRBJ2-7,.,CSANRQGGRTEQYF,TGCAGTGCCAATAGACAGGGAGGAAGGACGGAGCAGTACTTC
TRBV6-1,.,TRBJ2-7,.,CASTPKTGPFTYEQYF,TGTGCCAGCACACCCAAGACAGGACCATTCACCTACGAGCAGTACTTC
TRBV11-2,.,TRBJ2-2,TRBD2,CASSLSASGNTGELFF,TGTGCCAGCAGCTTATCGGCTAGCGGGAACACCGGGGAGCTGTTTTTT
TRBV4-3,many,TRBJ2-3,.,CASSQDWSGTTDTQYF,TGCGCCAGCAGCCAAGATTGGTCGGGGACAACAGATACGCAGTATTTT
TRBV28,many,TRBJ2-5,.,CASSFPRLVGETQYF,TGTGCCAGCAGTTTCCCCCGATTAGTGGGGGAGACCCAGTACTTC
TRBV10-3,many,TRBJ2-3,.,CAISPSMAKGDTQYF,TGTGCCATCAGTCCGAGTATGGCTAAAGGGGATACGCAGTATTTT
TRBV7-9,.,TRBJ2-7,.,CASTTGRTSYEQYF,TGTGCCAGCACCACAGGGCGGACCTCCTACGAGCAGTACTTC
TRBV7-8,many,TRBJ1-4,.,CASSLMRGGEKLFF,TGTGCCAGCAGCTTAATGCGCGGGGGGGAAAAACTGTTTTTT
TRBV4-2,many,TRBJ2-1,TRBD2,CASSQAASGGLAVYNEQFF,TGTGCCAGCAGCCAAGCGGCCTCAGGGGGACTAGCGGTCTACAATGAGCAGTTCTTC
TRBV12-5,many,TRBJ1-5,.,CASGLSQINQPQHF,TGTGCTAGTGGTTTGAGTCAGATCAATCAGCCCCAGCATTTT
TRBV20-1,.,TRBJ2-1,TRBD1,CSASSRGLENYNEQFF,TGCAGTGCTAGCTCCAGGGGGCTCGAAAATTACAATGAGCAGTTCTTC
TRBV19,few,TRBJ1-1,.,CASRILTGNTEAFF,TGTGCCAGTAGAATCCTCACCGGGAACACTGAAGCTTTCTTT
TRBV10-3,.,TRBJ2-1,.,CAISDGSYNEQFF,TGTGCCATCAGTGACGGAAGCTACAATGAGCAGTTCTTC
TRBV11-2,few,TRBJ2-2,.,CASSLQTGELFF,TGTGCCAGCAGCCTCCAGACCGGGGAGCTGTTTTTT
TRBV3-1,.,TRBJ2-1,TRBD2,CASSQGGINEQFF,TGTGCCAGCAGCCAGGGAGGGATCAATGAGCAGTTCTTC
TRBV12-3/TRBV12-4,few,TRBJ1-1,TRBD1,CASSRDRGLNTEAFF,TGTGCCAGCAGTAGGGACAGGGGGCTGAACACTGAAGCTTTCTTT
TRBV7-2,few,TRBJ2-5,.,CASSPGPGGTQYF,TGTGCCAGCAGCCCCGGTCCCGGGGGGACCCAGTACTTC
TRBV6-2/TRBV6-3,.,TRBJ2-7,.,CASNRGVGLEQYF,TGTGCCAGCAACCGGGGCGTTGGGCTCGAGCAGTACTTC
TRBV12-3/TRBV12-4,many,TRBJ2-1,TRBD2,CASRPLAGVSEQFF,TGTGCCAGCCGCCCACTAGCGGGAGTGAGTGAGCAGTTCTTC
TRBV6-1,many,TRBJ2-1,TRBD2,CASKVGRGYNEQFF,TGTGCCAGCAAGGTCGGGAGGGGTTACAATGAGCAGTTCTTC
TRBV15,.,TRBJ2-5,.,CATSRGRETQYF,TGTGCCACCAGCAGAGGCAGGGAGACCCAGTACTTC
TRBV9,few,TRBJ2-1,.,CASSVDGTFYNEQFF,TGTGCCAGCAGCGTAGACGGGACCTTTTACAATGAGCAGTTCTTC
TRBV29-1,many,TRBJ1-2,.,CSVFQINYGYTF,TGCAGCGTTTTTCAGATTAACTATGGCTACACCTTC
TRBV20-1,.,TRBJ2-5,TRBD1,CSAMTGGFTQETQYF,TGCAGTGCTATGACAGGGGGATTTACTCAAGAGACCCAGTACTTC
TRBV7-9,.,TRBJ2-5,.,CASSLATGSGETQYF,TGTGCCAGCAGCCTAGCTACGGGTTCCGGGGAGACCCAGTACTTC
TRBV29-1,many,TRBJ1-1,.,CSATGQTNTEAFF,TGCAGCGCTACTGGACAGACGAACACTGAAGCTTTCTTT
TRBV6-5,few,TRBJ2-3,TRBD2,CASSYGTSRTDTQYF,TGTGCCAGCAGTTACGGGACTAGCCGAACTGATACGCAGTATTTT
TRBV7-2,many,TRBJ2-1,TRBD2,CASSLAGALYNEQFF,TGTGCCAGCAGCCTAGCGGGAGCTCTCTACAATGAGCAGTTCTTC
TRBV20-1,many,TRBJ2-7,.,CSGASNYEQYF,TGCAGTGGGGCCTCGAACTACGAGCAGTACTTC
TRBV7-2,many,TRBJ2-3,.,CASSLDSTSTDTQYF,TGTGCCAGCAGCTTAGACAGCACTAGCACAGATACGCAGTATTTT
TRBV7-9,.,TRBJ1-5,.,CASSFDGGNQPQHF,TGTGCCAGCAGTTTTGACGGGGGCAATCAACCCCAGCATTTT
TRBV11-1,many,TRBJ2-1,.,CASSPLRSDNEQFF,TGTGCCAGCAGCCCCCTCAGATCCGACAATGAGCAGTTCTTC
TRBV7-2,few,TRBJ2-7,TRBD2,CASSSPLTSGLSHEQYF,TGTGCCAGCAGCTCGCCTTTGACTAGCGGGCTTAGCCACGAGCAGTACTTC
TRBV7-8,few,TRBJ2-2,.,CASSLASSSPNTGELFF,TGTGCCAGCAGCTTAGCGTCTAGCAGCCCGAACACCGGGGAGCTGTTTTTT
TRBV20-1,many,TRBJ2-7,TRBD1,CSARRDREPYEQYF,TGCAGTGCTAGGAGGGACAGGGAACCCTACGAGCAGTACTTC
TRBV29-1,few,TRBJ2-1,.,CSVEDGKYNEQFF,TGCAGCGTTGAAGACGGGAAATACAATGAGCAGTTCTTC